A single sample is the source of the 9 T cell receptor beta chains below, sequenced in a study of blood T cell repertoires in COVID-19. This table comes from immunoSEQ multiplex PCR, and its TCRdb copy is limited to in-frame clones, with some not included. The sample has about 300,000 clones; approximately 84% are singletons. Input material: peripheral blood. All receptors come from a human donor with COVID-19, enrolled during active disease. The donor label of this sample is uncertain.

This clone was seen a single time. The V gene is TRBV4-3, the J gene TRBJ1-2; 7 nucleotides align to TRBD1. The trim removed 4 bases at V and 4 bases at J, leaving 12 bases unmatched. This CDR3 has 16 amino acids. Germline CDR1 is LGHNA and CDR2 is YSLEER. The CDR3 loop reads CASSRTPPTGIYGYTF. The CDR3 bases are TGCGCCAGCAGCCGAACACCCCCGACAGGGATCTATGGCTACACCTTC.

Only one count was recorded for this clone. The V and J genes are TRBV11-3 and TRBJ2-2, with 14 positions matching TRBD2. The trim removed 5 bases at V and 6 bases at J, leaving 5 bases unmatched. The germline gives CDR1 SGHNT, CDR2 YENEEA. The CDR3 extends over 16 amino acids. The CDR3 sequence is CASSPGTSGSAGELFF. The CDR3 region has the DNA TGTGCCAGCAGCCCCGGGACTAGCGGGAGCGCCGGGGAGCTGTTTTTT.

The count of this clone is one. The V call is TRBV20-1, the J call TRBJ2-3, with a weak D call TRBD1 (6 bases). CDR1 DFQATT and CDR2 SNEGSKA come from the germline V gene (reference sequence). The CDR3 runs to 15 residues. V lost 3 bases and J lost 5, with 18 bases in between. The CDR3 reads CSASHPRQVEDTQYF. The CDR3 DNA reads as TGCAGTGCTAGTCACCCCCGACAGGTCGAAGATACGCAGTATTTT.

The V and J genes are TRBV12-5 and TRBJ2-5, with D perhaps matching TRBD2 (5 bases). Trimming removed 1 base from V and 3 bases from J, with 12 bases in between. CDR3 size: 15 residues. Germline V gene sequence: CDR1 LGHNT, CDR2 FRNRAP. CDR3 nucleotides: TGTGCTAGTGGTTTGGATGACTGGCGGGAAGAGACCCAGTACTTC. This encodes CASGLDDWREETQYF.

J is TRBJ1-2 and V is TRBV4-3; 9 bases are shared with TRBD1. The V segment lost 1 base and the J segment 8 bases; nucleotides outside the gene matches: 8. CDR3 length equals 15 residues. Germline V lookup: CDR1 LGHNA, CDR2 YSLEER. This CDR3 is CASSQGQQGAAGYTF. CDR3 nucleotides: TGCGCCAGCAGCCAAGGCCAACAGGGGGCAGCGGGCTACACCTTC.

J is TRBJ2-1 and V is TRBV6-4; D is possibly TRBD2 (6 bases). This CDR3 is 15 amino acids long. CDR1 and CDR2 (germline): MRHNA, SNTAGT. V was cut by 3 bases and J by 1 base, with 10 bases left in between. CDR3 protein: CASSEEEGSYNEQFF. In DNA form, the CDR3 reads TGTGCCAGCAGTGAGGAGGAGGGGTCCTACAATGAGCAGTTCTTC.

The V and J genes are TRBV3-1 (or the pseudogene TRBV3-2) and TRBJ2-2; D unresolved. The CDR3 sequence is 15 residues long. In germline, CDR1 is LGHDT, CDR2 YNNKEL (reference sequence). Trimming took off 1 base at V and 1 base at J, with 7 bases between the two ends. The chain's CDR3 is CASSQGPGNTGELFF. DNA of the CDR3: TGTGCCAGCAGCCAAGGCCCAGGGAACACCGGGGAGCTGTTTTTT.

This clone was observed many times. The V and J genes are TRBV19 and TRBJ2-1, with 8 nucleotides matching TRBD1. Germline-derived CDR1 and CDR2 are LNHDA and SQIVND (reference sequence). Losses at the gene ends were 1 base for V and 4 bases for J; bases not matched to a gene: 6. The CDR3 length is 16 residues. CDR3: CASSIGSGGNYNEQFF. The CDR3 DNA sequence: TGTGCCAGTAGTATAGGGTCAGGGGGCAATTACAATGAGCAGTTCTTC.

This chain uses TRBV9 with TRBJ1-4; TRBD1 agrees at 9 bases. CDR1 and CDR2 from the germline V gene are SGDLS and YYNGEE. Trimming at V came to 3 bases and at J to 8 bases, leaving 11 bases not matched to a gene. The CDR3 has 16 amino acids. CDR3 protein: CASSETGGMVGEKLFF. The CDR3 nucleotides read TGTGCCAGCAGCGAGACAGGGGGTATGGTGGGAGAAAAACTGTTTTTT.